This TCR beta chain came from a study of cytomegalovirus exposure and HLA in healthy donors. Looking at the study overall: Genotyping showed roughly 86% of fewer than 500 donors falling in the Caucasian-associated ancestry cluster. General study points: CMV antigen specificity of three CMV-associated chains was confirmed in vitro. The dataset shows that most TCR sequences were rare, while some public TCRs occurred in many donors. Investigators reported under 200 TCR beta chains as tied to cytomegalovirus.

This clone was seen once. Its antigen remains unknown. The PCR had 60 Vbeta and 13 Jbeta primers. The table came from immunoSEQ multiplex PCR; TCRdb's copy has only in-frame clones and leaves some out. The table shows 100,000 or so clones, with approximately 80% occurring only once. Sequences were obtained from PBMCs. The clonotype was recovered from a man under 40 in good health and CMV-seronegative.

Here the CDR3 DNA reads TGTGCCAGCAGTGAAGAGGCAGGGAGCACAGATACGCAGTATTTT. Its protein product is CASSEEAGSTDTQYF. The genes are TRBV6-1 and TRBJ2-3; D might be TRBD1 (5 bases). Trimming took off 1 base at V and 0 bases at J, with 8 bases between the two ends. The germline V gene has CDR1 MNHNS and CDR2 SASEGT. The CDR3 is made up of 15 amino acids.